One sample yielded the 13 T cell receptor beta chains listed below, sequenced in a study of blood T cell repertoires in COVID-19 (dated by TCRdb to about 2020). Receptor libraries were prepared by the immunoSEQ multiplex PCR assay. TCRdb carries this immuneACCESS record with in-frame sequences only. Its versions omit some clonotypes, under half of them owing to an unresolved V gene in the studies checked, with the rest unexplained. In all, the sample holds over 55,000 clones, and about nine tenths of those were seen once. Of the sample, approximately 8% falls within the top ten clones. Sample: peripheral blood. These receptors all come from a man aged 45 to 65 with active COVID-19.

J is TRBJ1-5 and V is TRBV28, with D uncertain. CDR1 MDHEN and CDR2 SYDVKM come from the germline V gene. CDR3 length: 13 residues. Trimming left V 4 bases short and J 0 bases short, with 4 bases between. The CDR3 sequence: CASSSDSNQPQHF. The CDR3 DNA is TGTGCCAGCAGTTCAGATAGCAATCAGCCCCAGCATTTT. Supplemented by reference TRBV28 and TRBJ1-5, the full variable domain reads DVKVTQSSRYLVKRTGEKVFLECVQDMDHENMFWYRQDPGLGLRLIYFSYDVKMKEKGDIPEGYSVSREKKERFSLILESASTNQTSMYLCASSSDSNQPQHFGDGTRLSIL.

The V and J genes are TRBV11-2 and TRBJ2-6; no clear D gene. Germline V lookup: CDR1 SGHAT, CDR2 FQNNGV. The CDR3 contains 14 residues. V was clipped by 5 bases and J by 0 bases, with 5 bases between them. DNA for the CDR3: TGTGCCAGCAGCGCAGTCTCTGGGGCCAACGTCCTGACTTTC. It specifies CASSAVSGANVLTF. The full variable domain, in which reference TRBV11-2 and TRBJ2-6 provide the parts outside the CDR3, is EAGVAQSPRYKIIEKRQSVAFWCNPISGHATLYWYQQILGQGPKLLIQFQNNGVVDDSQLPKDRFSAERLKGVDSTLKIQPAKLEDSAVYLCASSAVSGANVLTFGAGSRLTVL.

The chain joins TRBV7-9 to TRBJ2-5, with a weak D call TRBD2 (5 bases). Trimming took off 2 bases at V and 7 bases at J, with 11 bases between the two ends. The CDR3 spans 13 residues. Per the germline V gene, CDR1 is SEHNR and CDR2 is FQNEAQ (reference sequence). CDR3 loop: CASSLFTEGTQYF. CDR3 bases: TGTGCCAGCAGCTTATTTACCGAGGGGACCCAGTACTTC. The full variable domain, in which reference TRBV7-9 and TRBJ2-5 provide the parts outside the CDR3, is DTGVSQNPRHKITKRGQNVTFRCDPISEHNRLYWYRQTLGQGPEFLTYFQNEAQLEKSRLLSDRFSAERPKGSFSTLEIQRTEQGDSAMYLCASSLFTEGTQYFGPGTRLLVL.

The CDR3 DNA sequence: TGTGCCAGCAGAATACAGGGGGAGACCACCGGGGAGCTGTTTTTT. It encodes CASRIQGETTGELFF. The chain carries TRBV28 and TRBJ2-2, with 8 bases fitting TRBD1. The ends lost 6 bases at V and 4 bases at J; junction bases unmatched: 7. The V gene's germline CDR1 is MDHEN and CDR2 SYDVKM. The CDR3 has 15 residues.

This clone has just one count. The gene calls are TRBV6-4 and TRBJ1-1; 9 nucleotides align to TRBD1. V was clipped by 5 bases and J by 5 bases; unmatched bases: 6. Looked up from germline, CDR1 is MRHNA and CDR2 is SNTAGT. The CDR3 extends over 14 amino acids. In DNA, the CDR3 is TGTGCCAGCAGTTTGACAGGGGGAGAGACTGAAGCTTTCTTT. Translated: CASSLTGGETEAFF.

The gene calls are TRBV28 and TRBJ2-2; 9 bases match TRBD1. V lost 3 bases, J lost 4 bases, and 3 bases stayed unmatched. This CDR3 spans 15 amino acids. CDR1 MDHEN and CDR2 SYDVKM come from the germline V gene. The CDR3 DNA sequence: TGTGCCAGCAGTTTGACAGGGGGAGGCACCGGGGAGCTGTTTTTT. Its protein product is CASSLTGGGTGELFF.

The chain has TRBV15 and TRBJ1-2; D uncertain. V lost 0 bases, J lost 3 bases, and 8 bases lay in between. Germline V gene sequence: CDR1 LNHNV, CDR2 YYDKDF (reference sequence). The CDR3 sequence is 14 residues long. The CDR3 is CATSRERSHYGYTF. CDR3 nucleotide sequence: TGTGCCACCAGCAGAGAACGGTCACACTATGGCTACACCTTC.

This rearrangement joins TRBV28 to TRBJ2-4, with a tentative D call TRBD1 (6 bases). The CDR3 totals 13 residues. The germline V and J ends were trimmed by 9 bases and 0 bases, with 9 bases remaining between them. The germline CDR1 and CDR2 sequences are MDHEN and SYDVKM. The CDR3, as DNA: TGTGCCAGTTCAGGGGTAGCCAAAAACATTCAGTACTTC. The encoded protein is CASSGVAKNIQYF. The complete variable domain, with remaining parts taken from reference TRBV28 and TRBJ2-4, reads DVKVTQSSRYLVKRTGEKVFLECVQDMDHENMFWYRQDPGLGLRLIYFSYDVKMKEKGDIPEGYSVSREKKERFSLILESASTNQTSMYLCASSGVAKNIQYFGAGTRLSVL.

The chain links TRBV5-6 to TRBJ2-7; D is possibly TRBD2 (6 bases). The germline V gene encodes CDR1 SGHDT and CDR2 YYEEEE. V gave up 6 bases and J gave up 3 bases, with 19 bases separating them. The CDR3 totals 15 residues. CDR3 residues: CASTFGWAGNYEQYF. DNA for the CDR3: TGTGCCAGCACCTTTGGGTGGGCGGGGAACTACGAGCAGTACTTC.

The rearrangement uses TRBV2 and TRBJ1-1; D might be TRBD1 (6 bases). Trimming stripped 7 bases from V and 7 bases from J, with 19 bases between. Germline-derived CDR1 and CDR2 are SNHLY and FYNNEI. This CDR3 spans 14 amino acids. CDR3 DNA sequence: TGTGCCAGCATCGGAAACAGGGCGAGTGGTGAAGCTTTCTTT. Protein: CASIGNRASGEAFF.

This chain connects TRBV5-4 to TRBJ1-2; D is perhaps TRBD1 (5 bases). The germline gives CDR1 SGHNT, CDR2 YYREEE (reference sequence). The CDR3 loop spans 15 amino acids. V was shortened by 1 base and J by 8 bases, with 18 bases between the two germline ends. The CDR3 DNA is TGTGCCAGCAGCTTGAGGGACTCCCTCTCGGGGGGCTACACCTTC. This codes for CASSLRDSLSGGYTF.

This clone was observed once. The chain carries TRBV7-3 and TRBJ2-7, with a possible D match to TRBD1 (5 bases). Trimming shortened V by 3 bases and J by 4 bases, and 7 bases separated the two germline ends. Germline loops: CDR1 SGHTA, CDR2 FQGTGA. The length of the CDR3 is 12 residues. The CDR3 loop reads CASSFQGYEQYF. The CDR3 DNA is TGTGCCAGCAGCTTCCAGGGATACGAGCAGTACTTC.

The chain joins TRBV30 to TRBJ1-5; the D is unclear. CDR3 size: 13 residues. Germline CDR1 is GTSNPN and CDR2 is SVGIG (reference sequence). With 1 base removed from V and 6 bases from J, the gap between germline ends came to 10 bases. The CDR3 here is CAWSAGSGQPQHF. The CDR3 DNA reads as TGTGCCTGGAGTGCCGGTAGTGGTCAGCCCCAGCATTTT.